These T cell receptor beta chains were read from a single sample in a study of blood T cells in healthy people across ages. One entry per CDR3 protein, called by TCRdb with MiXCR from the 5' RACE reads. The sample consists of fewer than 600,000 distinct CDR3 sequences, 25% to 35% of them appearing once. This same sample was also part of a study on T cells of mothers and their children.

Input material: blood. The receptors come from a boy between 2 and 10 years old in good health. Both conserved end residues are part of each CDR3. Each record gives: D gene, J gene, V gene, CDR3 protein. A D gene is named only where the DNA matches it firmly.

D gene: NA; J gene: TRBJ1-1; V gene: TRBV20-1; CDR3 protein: CSAGRGNTEAFF
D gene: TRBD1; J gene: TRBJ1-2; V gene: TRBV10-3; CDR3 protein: CAISESNRGNGYTF
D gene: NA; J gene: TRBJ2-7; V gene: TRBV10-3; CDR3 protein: CAISGGYYEQYF
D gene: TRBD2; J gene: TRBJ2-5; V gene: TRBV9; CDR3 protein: CASSDERPGLAGQSQETRYF
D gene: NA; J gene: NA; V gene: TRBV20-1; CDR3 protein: CSASTQLGEQFF
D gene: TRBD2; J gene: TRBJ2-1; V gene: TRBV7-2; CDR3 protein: CASSLGGLAGGYYNEQFF
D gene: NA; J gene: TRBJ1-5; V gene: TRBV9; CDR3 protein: CASSPDLGNQPQHF
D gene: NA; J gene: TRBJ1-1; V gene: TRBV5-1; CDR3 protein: CASSLEARRGSEAFF
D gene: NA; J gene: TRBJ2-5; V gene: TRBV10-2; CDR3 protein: CASSESKGRETQYF
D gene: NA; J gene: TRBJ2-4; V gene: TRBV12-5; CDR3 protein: CASGLVLEGRVKNIQYF
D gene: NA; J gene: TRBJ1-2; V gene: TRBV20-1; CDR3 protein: CSARGLTFANYGYTF
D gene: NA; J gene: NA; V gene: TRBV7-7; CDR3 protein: CASSLDPGGDEQFF
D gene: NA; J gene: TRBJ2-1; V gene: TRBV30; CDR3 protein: CAWTMYSANNEQFF
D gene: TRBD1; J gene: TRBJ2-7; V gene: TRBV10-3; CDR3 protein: CAISLDRGYSYEQYF
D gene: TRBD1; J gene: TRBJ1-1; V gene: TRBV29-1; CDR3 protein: CSVAGTENTEAFF
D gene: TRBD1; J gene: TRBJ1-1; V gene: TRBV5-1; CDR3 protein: CASSLVVTGPNTEAFF
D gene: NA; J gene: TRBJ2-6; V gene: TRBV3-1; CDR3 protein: CASSRLGSSGANVLTF
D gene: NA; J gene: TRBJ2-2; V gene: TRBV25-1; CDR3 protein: CASSEFPDTGELFF
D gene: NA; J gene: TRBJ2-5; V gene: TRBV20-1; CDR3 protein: CSARAEGYSTQYF
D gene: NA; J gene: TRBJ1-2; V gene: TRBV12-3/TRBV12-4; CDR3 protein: CASREAAYGYTF
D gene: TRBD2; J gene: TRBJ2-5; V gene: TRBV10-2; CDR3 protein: CASQLAGGPGETQYF
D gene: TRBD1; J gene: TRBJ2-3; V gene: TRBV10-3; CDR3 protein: CAITRDRVGDTQYF
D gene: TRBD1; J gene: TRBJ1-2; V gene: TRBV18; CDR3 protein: CASSPGTGAFFAGYTF